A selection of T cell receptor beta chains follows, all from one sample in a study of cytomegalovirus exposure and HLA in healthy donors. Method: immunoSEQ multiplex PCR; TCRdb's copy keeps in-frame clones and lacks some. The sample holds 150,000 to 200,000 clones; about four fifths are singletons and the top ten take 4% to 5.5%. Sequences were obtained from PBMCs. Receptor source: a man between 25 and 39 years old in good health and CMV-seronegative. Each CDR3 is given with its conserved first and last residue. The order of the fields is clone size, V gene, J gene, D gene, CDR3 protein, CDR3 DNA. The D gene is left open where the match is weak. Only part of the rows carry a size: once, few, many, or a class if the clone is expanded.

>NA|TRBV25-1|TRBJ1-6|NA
CASSPGSYNSPLHF
TGTGCCAGCAGTCCTGGCTCATATAATTCACCCCTCCACTTT
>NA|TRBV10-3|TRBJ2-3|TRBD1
CAIRGTATSTDTQYF
TGTGCCATCAGGGGGACAGCCACTAGCACAGATACGCAGTATTTT
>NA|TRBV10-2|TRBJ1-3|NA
CASSESLGAGNTIYF
TGCGCCAGCAGTGAGTCGCTGGGAGCTGGAAACACCATATATTTT
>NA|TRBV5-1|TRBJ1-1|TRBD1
CASSLAGGGEAFF
TGCGCCAGCAGCTTGGCAGGGGGCGGGGAAGCTTTCTTT
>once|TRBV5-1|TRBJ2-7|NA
CASTPLGAGAGEQYF
TGCGCCAGCACCCCATTGGGGGCGGGGGCGGGCGAGCAGTACTTC
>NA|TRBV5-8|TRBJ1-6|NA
CASSLAGRSRPLHF
TGTGCCAGCAGCTTGGCAGGCCGGTCTCGTCCCCTCCACTTT
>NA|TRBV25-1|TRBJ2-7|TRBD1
CASSGQNSYEQYF
TGTGCCAGCTCGGGACAGAATTCCTACGAGCAGTACTTC
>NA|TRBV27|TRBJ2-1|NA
CASTHISDSYNEQFF
TGTGCCAGCACCCATATTTCGGACAGTTACAATGAGCAGTTCTTC
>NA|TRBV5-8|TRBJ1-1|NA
CASTPIRGMNTEAFF
TGTGCCAGCACCCCTATACGGGGAATGAACACTGAAGCTTTCTTT
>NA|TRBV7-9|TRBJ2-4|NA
CASSLGELAKNIQYF
TGTGCCAGCAGCTTAGGAGAACTAGCCAAAAACATTCAGTACTTC
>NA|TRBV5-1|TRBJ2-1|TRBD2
CASSLSGTSGRSYNEQFF
TGCGCCAGCAGCCTCTCTGGGACTAGCGGTCGCTCCTACAATGAGCAGTTCTTC
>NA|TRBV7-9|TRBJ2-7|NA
CASSFVSYEQYF
TGTGCCAGCAGCTTCGTCTCCTACGAGCAGTACTTC
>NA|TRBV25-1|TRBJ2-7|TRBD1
CASRGTGSSYEQYF
TGTGCCAGCAGGGGGACAGGGAGCTCCTACGAGCAGTACTTC
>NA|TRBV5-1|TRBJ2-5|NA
CASSFRGGEETQYF
TGCGCCAGCAGCTTTAGGGGCGGAGAGGAGACCCAGTACTTC
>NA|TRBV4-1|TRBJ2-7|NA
CASSQWPGEQYF
TGCGCCAGCAGCCAATGGCCAGGCGAGCAGTACTTC
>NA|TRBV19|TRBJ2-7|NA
CASTGIGEQYF
TGTGCCAGTACAGGGATCGGCGAGCAGTACTTC
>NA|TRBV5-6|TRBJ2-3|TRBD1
CASSPTGADTQYF
TGTGCCAGCAGCCCGACAGGGGCCGATACGCAGTATTTT
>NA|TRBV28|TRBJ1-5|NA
CVSTFYGLDQPQHF
TGTGTCAGCACCTTCTACGGTCTGGATCAGCCCCAGCATTTT
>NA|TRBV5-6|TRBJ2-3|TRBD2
CASSPGTSFTDTQYF
TGTGCCAGCAGCCCCGGGACTAGTTTCACAGATACGCAGTATTTT
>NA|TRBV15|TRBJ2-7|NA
CATSRTGRTYEQYF
TGTGCCACCAGCAGAACAGGGAGAACTTACGAGCAGTACTTC
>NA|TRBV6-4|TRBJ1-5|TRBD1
CASSPGGSQPQHF
TGTGCCAGCAGTCCAGGGGGCAGTCAGCCCCAGCATTTT
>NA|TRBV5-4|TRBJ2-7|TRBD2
CASSPGLAGLLFNEQYF
TGTGCCAGCAGCCCCGGACTAGCGGGCCTTCTGTTCAACGAGCAGTACTTC
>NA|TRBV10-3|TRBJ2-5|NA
CAISESTDGGPETQYF
TGTGCCATCAGTGAGTCGACCGACGGGGGGCCGGAGACCCAGTACTTC
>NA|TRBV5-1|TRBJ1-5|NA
CASSLREGGQPQHF
TGCGCCAGCAGCTTGAGAGAAGGCGGTCAGCCCCAGCATTTT
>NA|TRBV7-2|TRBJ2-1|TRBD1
CASSLSGGNSYNEQFF
TGTGCCAGCAGCTTATCAGGGGGCAATAGCTACAATGAGCAGTTCTTC
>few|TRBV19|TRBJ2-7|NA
CASRAGYEQYF
TGTGCCAGTAGAGCGGGTTACGAGCAGTACTTC
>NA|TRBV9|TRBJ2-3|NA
CASSVVSADTQYF
TGTGCCAGCAGCGTAGTTTCCGCAGATACGCAGTATTTT
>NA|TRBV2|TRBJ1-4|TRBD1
CATEVTTGEKKLFF
TGTGCCACCGAAGTGACGACAGGGGAGAAAAAACTGTTTTTT
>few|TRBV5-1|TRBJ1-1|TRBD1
CASSAANRGVGNTEAFF
TGCGCCAGCAGCGCAGCTAACAGGGGGGTAGGGAACACTGAAGCTTTCTTT
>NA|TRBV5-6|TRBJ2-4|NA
CASSFEAQLGAKNIQYF
TGTGCCAGCAGCTTCGAGGCCCAACTTGGGGCCAAAAACATTCAGTACTTC
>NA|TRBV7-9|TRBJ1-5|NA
CASSLGIGDRLNQPQHF
TGTGCCAGCAGCTTAGGGATAGGAGACAGGCTCAATCAGCCCCAGCATTTT
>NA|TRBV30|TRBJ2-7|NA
CAWTSAYEQYF
TGTGCCTGGACTAGCGCCTACGAGCAGTACTTC
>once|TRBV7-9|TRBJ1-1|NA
CSSSTRARNTEAFF
TGTTCCAGCAGCACCAGGGCACGGAACACTGAAGCTTTCTTT
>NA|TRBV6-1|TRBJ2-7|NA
CASSELVPRYEQYF
TGTGCCAGCAGTGAATTGGTCCCTAGATACGAGCAGTACTTC
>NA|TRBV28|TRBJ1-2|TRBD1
CASSYVTGNYGYTF
TGTGCCAGCAGTTACGTGACAGGGAACTATGGCTACACCTTC